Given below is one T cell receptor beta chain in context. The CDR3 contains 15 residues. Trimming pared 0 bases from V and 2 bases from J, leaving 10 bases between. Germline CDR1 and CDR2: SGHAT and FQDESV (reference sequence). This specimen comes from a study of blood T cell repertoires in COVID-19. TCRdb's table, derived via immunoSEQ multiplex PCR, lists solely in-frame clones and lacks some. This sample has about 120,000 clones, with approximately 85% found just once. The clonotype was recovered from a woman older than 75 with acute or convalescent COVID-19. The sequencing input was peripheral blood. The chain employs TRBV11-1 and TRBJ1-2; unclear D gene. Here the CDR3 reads CASSLASARNYGYTF. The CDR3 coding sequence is TGTGCCAGCAGCTTAGCGTCAGCCAGGAACTATGGCTACACCTTC.